This TCR beta chain was obtained from a study of early T cells in non-severe SARS-CoV-2 infection. Study details: Whole-blood bulk RNA, unsorted, was sequenced, and chains were unpaired.

cDNA molecules, individually, were tagged with unique molecular identifiers. TCRdb independently ran MiXCR on the 5' RACE reads; one entry per CDR3 protein. The data show about 69,000 distinct CDR3 sequences, roughly 4.8% seen once. This CDR3 has 14 residues. V lost 8 bases, J lost 1 base, and 17 bases lay in between. Germline CDR1 DFQATT, CDR2 SNEGSKA (reference sequence). Study outcomes and limitations: VDJdb-based matching was biased toward anti-spike CD8 responses and missed private and CD4 specificities.

This clonotype came up many times. Antigen unknown. The source of this sequence is an adult who was a healthcare worker with PCR-confirmed SARS-CoV-2 infection or an uninfected control (not recorded which). The donor label of this sample is uncertain. The gene calls are TRBV20-1 and TRBJ1-1, with D possibly TRBD1 on 5 matching bases. Sequencing was performed on whole blood, taken at baseline. For the CDR3, the DNA is TGCAGTACCCGGACAAGGCACACGAACACTGAAGCTTTCTTT. Amino acid sequence: CSTRTRHTNTEAFF.